The following is a T cell receptor (beta chain) sequence with its context. TCRdb re-called the 5' RACE reads; one entry per CDR3 protein, DNA not given. The table lists fewer than 550,000 distinct CDR3 sequences, with under 1.5% in the top ten. This record belongs to a study of T cells expressing NK-cell markers. Specimen: blood T cells: a sorted CD56 or NKG2C T cell subset, CD4+ or CD8+ T cells, or bulk PBMC T cells (not recorded which). This sequence originates from a woman aged 45-59 years in good health.

This CDR3 is CASSPSIAGGRAYNEQFF. J is TRBJ2-1 and V is TRBV11-2; there is no DNA to check the TCRdb D call of TRBD2. Looked up from germline, CDR1 is SGHAT and CDR2 is FQNNGV. CDR3 length equals 18 residues.